The T cell receptor (beta chain) under discussion was sequenced for a study of blood T cell repertoires in COVID-19. Overall study context: Both acute and convalescent COVID-19 samples were obtained from the United States, Italy and Spain. From T cells, B-cell-depleted T cells, or PBMCs came the material, which was cDNA or gDNA.

Original analysis: Reference gene primer amplification gave nucleated cell count estimates. Method: immunoSEQ multiplex PCR; TCRdb's copy keeps in-frame clones and lacks some. The V and J calls and clone size are taken from that table; D and trimming were inferred from the DNA. The sample shows some 140,000 clones, 91% of them seen only once. After removal of 6 bases from V and 6 bases from J, the junction contained 5 bases not matched to a gene. The length of the CDR3 is 14 residues. Germline loops: CDR1 MNHEY, CDR2 SVGAGI. The sequenced material came from peripheral blood. V is TRBV6-5 and J is TRBJ1-2; 12 bases are shared with TRBD1. The TCR was taken from a man in his fifties with acute or convalescent COVID-19. CDR3 sequence reads: CASSWDRGRNGYTF. The CDR3, as DNA: TGTGCCAGCAGCTGGGACAGGGGGCGAAATGGCTACACCTTC.